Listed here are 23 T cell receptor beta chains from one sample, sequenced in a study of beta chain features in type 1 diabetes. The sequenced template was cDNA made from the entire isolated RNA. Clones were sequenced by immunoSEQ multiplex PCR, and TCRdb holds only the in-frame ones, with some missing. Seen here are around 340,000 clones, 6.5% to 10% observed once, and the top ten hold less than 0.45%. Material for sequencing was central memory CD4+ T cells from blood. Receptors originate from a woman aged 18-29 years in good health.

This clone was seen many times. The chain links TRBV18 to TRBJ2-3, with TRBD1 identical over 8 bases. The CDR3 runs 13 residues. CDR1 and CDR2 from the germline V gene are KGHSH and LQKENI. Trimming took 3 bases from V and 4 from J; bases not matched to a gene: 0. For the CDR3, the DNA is TGTGCCAGCTCACCGGACAGGGCAGATACGCAGTATTTT. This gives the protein CASSPDRADTQYF.

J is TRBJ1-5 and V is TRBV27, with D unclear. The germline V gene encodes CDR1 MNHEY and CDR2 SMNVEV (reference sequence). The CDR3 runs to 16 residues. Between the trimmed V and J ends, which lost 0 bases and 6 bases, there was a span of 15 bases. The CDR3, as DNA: TGTGCCAGCAGTTTATCGATCGGCCCCATAGTTCAGCCCCAGCATTTT. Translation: CASSLSIGPIVQPQHF.

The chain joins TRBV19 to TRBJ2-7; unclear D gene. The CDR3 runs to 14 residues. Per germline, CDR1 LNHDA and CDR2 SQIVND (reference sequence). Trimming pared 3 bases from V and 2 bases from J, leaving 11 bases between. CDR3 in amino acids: CASSIGANTYEQYF. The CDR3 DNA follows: TGTGCCAGTAGTATCGGAGCGAATACCTACGAGCAGTACTTC. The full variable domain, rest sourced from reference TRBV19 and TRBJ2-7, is DGGITQSPKYLFRKEGQNVTLSCEQNLNHDAMYWYRQDPGQGLRLIYYSQIVNDFQKGDIAEGYSVSREKKESFPLTVTSAQKNPTAFYLCASSIGANTYEQYFGPGTRLTVT.

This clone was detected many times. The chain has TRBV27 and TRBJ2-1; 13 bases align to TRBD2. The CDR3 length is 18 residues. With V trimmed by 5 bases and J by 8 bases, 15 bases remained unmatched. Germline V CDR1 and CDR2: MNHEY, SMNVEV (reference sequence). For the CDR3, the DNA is TGTGCCAGCAGTCCTAGGGATTTGGGACTAGCGGGAAGCCATGAGCAGTTCTTC. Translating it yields CASSPRDLGLAGSHEQFF.

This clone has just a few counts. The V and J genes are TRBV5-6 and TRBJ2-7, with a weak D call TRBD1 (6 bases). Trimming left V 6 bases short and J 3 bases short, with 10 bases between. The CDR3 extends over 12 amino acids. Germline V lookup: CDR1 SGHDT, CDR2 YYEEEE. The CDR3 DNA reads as TGTGCCAGCACTGAGACAGGCTACGAGCAGTACTTC. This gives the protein CASTETGYEQYF.

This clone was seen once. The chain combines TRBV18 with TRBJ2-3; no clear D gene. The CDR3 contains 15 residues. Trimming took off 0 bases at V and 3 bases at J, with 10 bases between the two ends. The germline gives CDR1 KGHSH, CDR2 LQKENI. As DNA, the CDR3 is TGTGCCAGCTCACCACCGAGGTCCGCTACAGATACGCAGTATTTT. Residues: CASSPPRSATDTQYF.

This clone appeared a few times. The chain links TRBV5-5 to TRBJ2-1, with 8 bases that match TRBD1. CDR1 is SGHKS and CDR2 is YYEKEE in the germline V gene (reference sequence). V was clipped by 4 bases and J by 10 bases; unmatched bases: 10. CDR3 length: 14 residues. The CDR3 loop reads CASSRQGAGSEQFF. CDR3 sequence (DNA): TGTGCCAGCAGCCGTCAGGGGGCAGGTTCAGAGCAGTTCTTC.

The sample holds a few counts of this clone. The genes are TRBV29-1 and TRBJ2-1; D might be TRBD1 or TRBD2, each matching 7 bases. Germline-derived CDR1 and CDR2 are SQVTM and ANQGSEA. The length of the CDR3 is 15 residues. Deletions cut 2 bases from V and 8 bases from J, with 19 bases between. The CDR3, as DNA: TGCAGCGTTGAATTTATGGCAGGGGGAGGGGATGAGCAGTTCTTC. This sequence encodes CSVEFMAGGGDEQFF.

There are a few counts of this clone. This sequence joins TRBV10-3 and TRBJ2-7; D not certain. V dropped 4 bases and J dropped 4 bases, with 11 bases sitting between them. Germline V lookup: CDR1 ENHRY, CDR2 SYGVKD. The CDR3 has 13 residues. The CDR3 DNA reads TGTGCCATCAGTGCATACCTCGAGTACGAGCAGTACTTC. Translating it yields CAISAYLEYEQYF.

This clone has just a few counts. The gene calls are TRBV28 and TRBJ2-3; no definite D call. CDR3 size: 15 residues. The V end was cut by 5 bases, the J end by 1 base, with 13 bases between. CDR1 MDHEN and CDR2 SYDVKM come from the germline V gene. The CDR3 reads CASSPTLEGTDTQYF. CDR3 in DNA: TGTGCCAGCAGTCCTACCCTAGAAGGCACAGATACGCAGTATTTT.

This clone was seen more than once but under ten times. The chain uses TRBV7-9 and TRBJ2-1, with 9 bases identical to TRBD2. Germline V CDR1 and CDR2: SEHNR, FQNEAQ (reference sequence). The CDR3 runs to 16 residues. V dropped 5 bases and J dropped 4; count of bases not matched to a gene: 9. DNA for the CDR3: TGTGCCAGCAGCGCACTCCGACTAGCGGTATACAATGAGCAGTTCTTC. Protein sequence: CASSALRLAVYNEQFF.

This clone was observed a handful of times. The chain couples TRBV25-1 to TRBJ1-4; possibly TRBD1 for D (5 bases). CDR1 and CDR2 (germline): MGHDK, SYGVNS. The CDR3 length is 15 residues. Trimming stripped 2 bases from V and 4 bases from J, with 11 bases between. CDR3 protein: CASSERGTGNEKLFF. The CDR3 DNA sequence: TGTGCCAGCAGTGAACGTGGCACAGGTAATGAAAAACTGTTTTTT.

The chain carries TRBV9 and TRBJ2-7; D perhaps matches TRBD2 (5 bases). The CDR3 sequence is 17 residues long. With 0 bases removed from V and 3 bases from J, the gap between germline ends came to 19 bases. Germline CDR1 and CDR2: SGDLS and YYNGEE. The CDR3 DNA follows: TGTGCCAGCAGCGTAGTTTACCCCCAGGCTAGCTTCTACGAGCAGTACTTC. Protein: CASSVVYPQASFYEQYF.

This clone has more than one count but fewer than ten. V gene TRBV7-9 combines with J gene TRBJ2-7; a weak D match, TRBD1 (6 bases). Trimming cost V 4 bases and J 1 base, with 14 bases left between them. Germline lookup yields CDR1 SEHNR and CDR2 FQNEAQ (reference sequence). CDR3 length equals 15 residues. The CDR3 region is CASSSRGEKSYEQYF. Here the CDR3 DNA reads TGTGCCAGCAGCTCCAGGGGTGAGAAGTCCTACGAGCAGTACTTC.

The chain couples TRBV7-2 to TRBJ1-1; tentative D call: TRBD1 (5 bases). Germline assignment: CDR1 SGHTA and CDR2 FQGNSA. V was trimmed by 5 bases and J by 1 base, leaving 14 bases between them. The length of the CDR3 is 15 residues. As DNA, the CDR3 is TGTGCCAGCAGCCGACGGGGGGGTGAGAACACTGAAGCTTTCTTT. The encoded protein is CASSRRGGENTEAFF.

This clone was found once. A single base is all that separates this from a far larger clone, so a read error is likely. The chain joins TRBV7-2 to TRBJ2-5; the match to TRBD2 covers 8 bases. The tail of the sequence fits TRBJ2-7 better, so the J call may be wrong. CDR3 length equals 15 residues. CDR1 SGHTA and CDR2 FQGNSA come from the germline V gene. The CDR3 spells CASSLRGLVTYEQYF. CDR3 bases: TGTGCCAGCAGCTTAAGGGGACTAGTAACCTACGAGCAGTACTTC.

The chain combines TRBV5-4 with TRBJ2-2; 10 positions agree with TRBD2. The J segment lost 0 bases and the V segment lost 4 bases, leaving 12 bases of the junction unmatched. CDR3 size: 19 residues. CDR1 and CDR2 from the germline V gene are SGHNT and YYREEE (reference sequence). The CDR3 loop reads CASSPRRTSGNPNTGELFF. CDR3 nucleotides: TGTGCCAGCAGCCCCCGACGGACTAGCGGTAACCCGAACACCGGGGAGCTGTTTTTT. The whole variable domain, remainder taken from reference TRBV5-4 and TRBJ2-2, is ETGVTQSPTHLIKTRGQQVTLRCSSQSGHNTVSWYQQALGQGPQFIFQYYREEENGRGNFPPRFSGLQFPNYSSELNVNALELDDSALYLCASSPRRTSGNPNTGELFFGEGSRLTVL.

The CDR3 DNA sequence: TGTGCCAGCAGTGACTCAGGACAGCCCCAGCATTTT. As protein: CASSDSGQPQHF. V gene TRBV2 combines with J gene TRBJ1-5; D is undetermined. Germline V gene lookup returns CDR1 SNHLY and CDR2 FYNNEI. The length of the CDR3 is 12 residues. Trimming pared 3 bases from V and 7 bases from J, leaving 7 bases between.

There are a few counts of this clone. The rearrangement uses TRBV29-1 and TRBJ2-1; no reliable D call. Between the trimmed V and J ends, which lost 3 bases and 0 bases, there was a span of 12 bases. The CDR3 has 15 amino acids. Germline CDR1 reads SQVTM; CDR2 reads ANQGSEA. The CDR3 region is CSVDLGESSYNEQFF. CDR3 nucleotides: TGCAGCGTTGATCTTGGGGAAAGCTCCTACAATGAGCAGTTCTTC.

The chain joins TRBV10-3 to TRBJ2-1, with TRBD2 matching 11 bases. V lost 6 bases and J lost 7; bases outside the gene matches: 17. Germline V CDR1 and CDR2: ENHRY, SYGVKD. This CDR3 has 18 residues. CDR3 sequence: CAISMTSGKGGGDNEQFF. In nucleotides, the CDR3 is TGTGCCATCAGCATGACTAGCGGGAAGGGTGGTGGTGATAATGAGCAGTTCTTC.

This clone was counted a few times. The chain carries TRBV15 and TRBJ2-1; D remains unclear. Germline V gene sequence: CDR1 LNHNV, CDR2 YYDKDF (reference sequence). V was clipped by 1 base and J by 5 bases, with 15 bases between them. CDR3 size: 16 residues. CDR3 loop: CATSRVRGNFDNEQFF. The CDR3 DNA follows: TGTGCCACCAGCAGAGTACGCGGAAACTTCGACAATGAGCAGTTCTTC.

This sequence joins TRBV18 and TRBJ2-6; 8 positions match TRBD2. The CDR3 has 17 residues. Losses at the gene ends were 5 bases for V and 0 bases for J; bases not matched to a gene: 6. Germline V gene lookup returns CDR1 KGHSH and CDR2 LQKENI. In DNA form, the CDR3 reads TGTGCCAGCTCAGCGAGGACTAGCACCTCTGGGGCCAACGTCCTGACTTTC. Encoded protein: CASSARTSTSGANVLTF.

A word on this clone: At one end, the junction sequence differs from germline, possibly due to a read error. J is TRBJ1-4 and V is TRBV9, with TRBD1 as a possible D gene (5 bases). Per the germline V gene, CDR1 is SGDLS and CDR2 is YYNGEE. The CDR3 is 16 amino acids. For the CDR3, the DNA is TGTGCCAACAGCGTAGAAGGCTTCAAGAGGGGTGAAGAACTGTTTTTT. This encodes CANSVEGFKRGEELFF.